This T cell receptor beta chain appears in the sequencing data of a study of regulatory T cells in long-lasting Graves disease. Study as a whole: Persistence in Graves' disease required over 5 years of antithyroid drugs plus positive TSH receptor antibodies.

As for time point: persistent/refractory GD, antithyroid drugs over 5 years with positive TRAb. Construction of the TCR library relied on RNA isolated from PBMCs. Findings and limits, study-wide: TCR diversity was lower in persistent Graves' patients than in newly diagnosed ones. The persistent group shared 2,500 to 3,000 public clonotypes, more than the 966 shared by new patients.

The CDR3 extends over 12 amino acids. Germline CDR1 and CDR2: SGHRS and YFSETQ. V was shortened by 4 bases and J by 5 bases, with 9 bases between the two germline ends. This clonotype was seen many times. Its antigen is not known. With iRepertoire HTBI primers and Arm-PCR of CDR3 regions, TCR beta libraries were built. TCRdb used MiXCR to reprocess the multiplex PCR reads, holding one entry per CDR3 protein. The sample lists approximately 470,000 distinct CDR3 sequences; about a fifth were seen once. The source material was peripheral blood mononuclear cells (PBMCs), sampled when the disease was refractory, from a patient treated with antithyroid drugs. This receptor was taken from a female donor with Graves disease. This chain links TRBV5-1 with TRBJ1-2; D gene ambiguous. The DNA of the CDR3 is TGCGCCAGCAGCCCCCGCTCGTATGGCTACACCTTC. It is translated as CASSPRSYGYTF.